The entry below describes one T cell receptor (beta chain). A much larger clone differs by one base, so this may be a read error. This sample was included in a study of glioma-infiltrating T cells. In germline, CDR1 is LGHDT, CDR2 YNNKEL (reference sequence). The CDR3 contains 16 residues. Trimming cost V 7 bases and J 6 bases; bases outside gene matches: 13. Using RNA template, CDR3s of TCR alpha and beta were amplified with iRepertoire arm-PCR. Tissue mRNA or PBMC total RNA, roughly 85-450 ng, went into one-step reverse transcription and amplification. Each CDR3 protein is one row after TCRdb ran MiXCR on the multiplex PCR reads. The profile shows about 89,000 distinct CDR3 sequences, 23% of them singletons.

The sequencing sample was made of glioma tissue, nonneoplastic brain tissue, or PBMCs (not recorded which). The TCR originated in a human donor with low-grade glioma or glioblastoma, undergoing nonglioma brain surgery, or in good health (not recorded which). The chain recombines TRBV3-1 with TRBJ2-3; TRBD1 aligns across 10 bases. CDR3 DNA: TGTGCCAGCACCTCCGGAGGGACAGGGGCCGGCGATACGCAGTATTTT. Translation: CASTSGGTGAGDTQYF.